This is a list of T cell receptor beta chains from one sample in a study of PD-L1 blockade in urothelial cancer. Sequencing was performed with immunoSEQ multiplex PCR; in TCRdb, only in-frame clones are kept and a portion is missing. Among 40,000 to 45,000 clones listed, 83% were seen once. The sequences come from PBMCs, collected around atezolizumab (anti-PD-L1) treatment. All receptors come from a man in his sixties with urothelial cancer. Each CDR3 is given with its conserved first and last residue. The D gene is left open where the match is weak.

TRBV11-2	TRBJ1-3	TRBD1	CASSRDRGYGNTIYF
TRBV28	TRBJ2-7	-	CASSPWAEQYF
TRBV28	TRBJ1-6	-	CASSPPQGSNSPLHF
TRBV5-1	TRBJ2-2	TRBD2	CASSSLAGGITGELFF
TRBV5-1	TRBJ2-1	TRBD1	CASSSDRGVRGNEQFF
TRBV9	TRBJ2-7	TRBD1	CASSVGLGGQGASYEQYF
TRBV5-1	TRBJ2-2	-	CASTQGSVTTNAGELFF
TRBV15	TRBJ1-1	-	CATSTPDSEAFF
TRBV7-8	TRBJ2-5	-	CASSATRQETQYF
TRBV6-1	TRBJ2-7	TRBD1	CASGYLTGDEQYF
TRBV7-8	TRBJ2-7	TRBD1	CASSLETGTTYEQYF
TRBV28	TRBJ2-7	-	CASGPGHRTYEQYF
TRBV5-5	TRBJ1-1	TRBD1	CASSFDRVNTEAFF
TRBV18	TRBJ2-1	-	CASSPSVGGSYNEQFF
TRBV19	TRBJ2-5	-	CASSIGGNQETQYF
TRBV13	TRBJ2-3	TRBD2	CASSSRLADSDTQYF
TRBV7-7	TRBJ2-5	-	CASSLGSGIQETQYF
TRBV27	TRBJ2-7	-	CASRGAYEQYF
TRBV27	TRBJ2-1	TRBD2	CASSFLAGGLRGEQFF
TRBV18	TRBJ2-3	-	CASSPRGISTDTQYF
TRBV30	TRBJ1-5	-	CAWSANSNQPQHF
TRBV7-9	TRBJ2-1	-	CASSLAVSSYNEQFF
TRBV19	TRBJ1-1	TRBD1	CASSIAGGVKVFF
TRBV28	TRBJ2-1	TRBD2	CASRETSGGAPGQFF
TRBV10-3	TRBJ1-5	TRBD1	CAISEGTGGGNQPQHF
TRBV2	TRBJ1-5	-	CASSTSSNQPQHF
TRBV5-1	TRBJ1-2	TRBD1	CASSGWTGENYGYTF
TRBV19	TRBJ2-5	-	CASSARAAVETQYF
TRBV5-1	TRBJ2-2	TRBD1	CASSLGPFRGGELFF
TRBV5-1	TRBJ2-5	-	CASSTEGEETQYF
TRBV19	TRBJ1-3	TRBD1	CASSTADRGYENTIYF
TRBV30	TRBJ1-4	TRBD1	CAWTLGTENEKLFF
TRBV19	TRBJ2-3	TRBD1	CASSSGTGIADTQYF
TRBV9	TRBJ2-2	-	CASSGLESGPSTGELFF
TRBV7-9	TRBJ2-7	-	CASSPLSSYEQYF
TRBV7-9	TRBJ2-2	TRBD2	CASSEQAGGTGELFF
TRBV6-5	TRBJ2-3	-	CASNKGLGTDTQYF
TRBV7-2	TRBJ2-3	TRBD2	CASSLDWTSGGAQYF
TRBV28	TRBJ2-7	-	CASSLRGAGAEQYF
TRBV7-9	TRBJ2-1	TRBD2	CASSLWSGGHNEQFF
TRBV5-1	TRBJ2-1	TRBD1	CASSSWTGGYNEQFF
TRBV6-1	TRBJ1-1	-	CASSEPFRAGEDTEAFF
TRBV7-9	TRBJ2-3	-	CASSDRLGDTQYF
TRBV12-5	TRBJ2-7	TRBD1	CASGLGTGTGAYEQYF
TRBV9	TRBJ2-3	-	CASSPGYTQYF
TRBV11-2	TRBJ2-6	TRBD1	CASSSRQGAAGANVLTF
TRBV11-1	TRBJ1-4	-	CASSYRHGGETTNEKLFF
TRBV19	TRBJ1-2	-	CASSISGSGYTF
TRBV7-2	TRBJ2-7	-	CASSPLEASYEQYF
TRBV7-2	TRBJ2-7	-	CASRARGALEQYF
TRBV7-6	TRBJ2-5	-	CASSQWPGETQYF
TRBV6-5	TRBJ1-4	-	CASSGSPNEKLFF
TRBV6-5	TRBJ2-2	TRBD1	CASRIQGANTGELFF
TRBV6-5	TRBJ1-2	-	CARVPRQGRGYTF
TRBV28	TRBJ2-7	TRBD1	CASSSPGQGSSYEQYF
TRBV5-8	TRBJ2-5	TRBD1	CASSSERQGEDQETQYF
TRBV7-2	TRBJ2-5	-	CASSSSPVETQYF
TRBV10-3	TRBJ2-3	-	CAISEGLTDTQYF
TRBV4-1	TRBJ1-2	-	CASSQRDINYGYTF
TRBV6-5	TRBJ2-1	-	CASSVSYEQFF